This record concerns one T cell receptor beta chain sequence. Original processing notes: Nucleated cell number was recorded as an estimate derived from reference gene primer amplification. Some clones are missing from TCRdb's copy, which holds only in-frame ones; the method was immunoSEQ multiplex PCR. V, J and clone size derive from that table, while D and trimming were established from the DNA sequence. The profile shows around 11,000 clones, about 85% of them singletons. Germline V CDR1 and CDR2: MNHEY, SMNVEV (reference sequence). V lost 6 bases and J lost 4; bases outside the gene matches: 4. The CDR3 sequence is 14 residues long. The data stem from a study of blood T cell repertoires in COVID-19. Across the study: Spain, Italy and the United States supplied samples that represented acute and convalescent COVID-19.

The sequencing input was peripheral blood. The chain links TRBV27 to TRBJ2-2; 8 positions agree with TRBD2. The receptor's source is a man aged 25-40 years with active or convalescent COVID-19. The CDR3 DNA sequence: TGTGCCAGCAGATCCGGGGGGGGCACCGGGGAGCTGTTTTTT. Amino acid sequence: CASRSGGGTGELFF.